Listed below are T cell receptor beta chains from one sample, sequenced in a study of OX40 agonist ivuxolimab in advanced cancers. TCRdb's copy holds only in-frame clones and misses some; the assay was immunoSEQ multiplex PCR. Of 55,000 to 85,000 clones listed, 86% are singletons. Sequencing used CD4+ or CD8+ T cells sorted from blood, obtained in a trial of the OX40 agonist ivuxolimab. These receptor sequences come from an adult with an advanced solid tumor such as melanoma, head and neck, liver or kidney cancer. Both conserved end residues are part of each CDR3. Fields, in order: clone size, V gene, D gene, J gene, CDR3 protein, CDR3 DNA. D genes are given only for firm matches. Clone size is shown for a subset of rows, as once, few, many or a class of expanded clone.

clone_size: -; v_call: TRBV7-2; d_call: TRBD1; j_call: TRBJ2-7; cdr3_aa: CASSPAGTGVHEQYF; cdr3_nt: TGTGCCAGCAGCCCAGCCGGGACAGGGGTCCACGAGCAGTACTTC
clone_size: few; v_call: TRBV5-1; d_call: -; j_call: TRBJ2-7; cdr3_aa: CASSLADYEQYF; cdr3_nt: TGCGCCAGCAGCTTGGCAGACTACGAGCAGTACTTC
clone_size: -; v_call: TRBV4-2; d_call: TRBD2; j_call: TRBJ2-2; cdr3_aa: CASSQEQLAGAGELFF; cdr3_nt: TGTGCCAGCAGCCAAGAGCAACTAGCGGGGGCCGGGGAGCTGTTTTTT
clone_size: -; v_call: TRBV4-3; d_call: -; j_call: TRBJ1-3; cdr3_aa: CASSQDFGGYGNTIYF; cdr3_nt: TGCGCCAGCAGCCAAGATTTCGGGGGCTACGGAAACACCATATATTTT
clone_size: once; v_call: TRBV5-1; d_call: TRBD1; j_call: TRBJ1-2; cdr3_aa: CASSLVQGAQYGYTF; cdr3_nt: TGCGCCAGCAGCTTGGTCCAGGGGGCCCAGTATGGCTACACCTTC
clone_size: once; v_call: TRBV4-2; d_call: TRBD1; j_call: TRBJ1-5; cdr3_aa: CASSQARTGTEDQPQHF; cdr3_nt: TGTGCCAGCAGCCAAGCTCGAACAGGGACAGAGGATCAGCCCCAGCATTTT
clone_size: -; v_call: TRBV11-3; d_call: TRBD1; j_call: TRBJ2-2; cdr3_aa: CASRRDSNTGELFF; cdr3_nt: TGTGCCAGTCGCCGGGACAGTAACACCGGGGAGCTGTTTTTT
clone_size: -; v_call: TRBV10-3; d_call: -; j_call: TRBJ1-1; cdr3_aa: CAISYGWNTEAFF; cdr3_nt: TGTGCCATCAGTTACGGATGGAACACTGAAGCTTTCTTT
clone_size: -; v_call: TRBV10-3; d_call: -; j_call: TRBJ2-3; cdr3_aa: CAIKNSAFRDTQYF; cdr3_nt: TGTGCCATCAAAAATTCGGCCTTCAGAGATACGCAGTATTTT
clone_size: -; v_call: TRBV9; d_call: TRBD2; j_call: TRBJ2-2; cdr3_aa: CAPSSGGNTGELFF; cdr3_nt: TGTGCCCCCTCAAGCGGGGGGAACACCGGGGAGCTGTTTTTT
clone_size: -; v_call: TRBV30; d_call: TRBD2; j_call: TRBJ2-7; cdr3_aa: CAWSFWGGVSYEQYF; cdr3_nt: TGTGCCTGGAGTTTTTGGGGGGGGGTCTCCTACGAGCAGTACTTC
clone_size: -; v_call: TRBV7-2; d_call: TRBD1; j_call: TRBJ1-4; cdr3_aa: CASSFRTARTGNEKLFF; cdr3_nt: TGTGCCAGCAGCTTCAGGACCGCCCGGACAGGAAATGAAAAACTGTTTTTT
clone_size: -; v_call: TRBV7-8; d_call: -; j_call: TRBJ2-7; cdr3_aa: CASSSRGGKEDEQYF; cdr3_nt: TGTGCCAGCAGCTCCCGAGGGGGTAAGGAGGACGAGCAGTACTTC
clone_size: -; v_call: TRBV5-1; d_call: -; j_call: TRBJ1-4; cdr3_aa: CASSLDRTNEKLFF; cdr3_nt: TGCGCCAGCAGCCTGGACAGAACTAATGAAAAACTGTTTTTT
clone_size: once; v_call: TRBV15; d_call: TRBD2; j_call: TRBJ2-1; cdr3_aa: CATSKRLAGGNEQFF; cdr3_nt: TGTGCCACCAGCAAGAGACTAGCGGGGGGCAATGAGCAGTTCTTC
clone_size: -; v_call: TRBV7-2; d_call: TRBD1; j_call: TRBJ1-5; cdr3_aa: CASSLGTDAGPQHF; cdr3_nt: TGTGCCAGCAGCTTGGGGACAGACGCTGGGCCCCAGCATTTT
clone_size: -; v_call: TRBV6-1; d_call: TRBD2; j_call: TRBJ2-5; cdr3_aa: CASSDVGLASGTQYF; cdr3_nt: TGTGCCAGCAGTGATGTGGGACTAGCAAGCGGGACCCAGTACTTC
clone_size: -; v_call: TRBV5-1; d_call: TRBD1; j_call: TRBJ1-6; cdr3_aa: CASRPRQGADSPLHF; cdr3_nt: TGCGCCAGCAGGCCACGACAGGGGGCCGATTCACCCCTCCACTTT
clone_size: few; v_call: TRBV6-4; d_call: TRBD2; j_call: TRBJ2-1; cdr3_aa: CASSDGGLAGVNEQFF; cdr3_nt: TGTGCCAGCAGTGACGGGGGACTAGCGGGAGTCAATGAGCAGTTCTTC
clone_size: once; v_call: TRBV28; d_call: -; j_call: TRBJ2-3; cdr3_aa: CASNPWTPPATQYF; cdr3_nt: TGTGCCAGCAACCCCTGGACCCCTCCAGCCACGCAGTATTTT
clone_size: -; v_call: TRBV7-9; d_call: -; j_call: TRBJ1-6; cdr3_aa: CASSLTGFNSPLHF; cdr3_nt: TGTGCCAGCAGCCTTACAGGATTTAATTCACCCCTCCACTTT
clone_size: -; v_call: TRBV6-1; d_call: TRBD2; j_call: TRBJ2-5; cdr3_aa: CASSEGPGGETQYF; cdr3_nt: TGTGCCAGCAGTGAAGGTCCGGGGGGGGAGACCCAGTACTTC